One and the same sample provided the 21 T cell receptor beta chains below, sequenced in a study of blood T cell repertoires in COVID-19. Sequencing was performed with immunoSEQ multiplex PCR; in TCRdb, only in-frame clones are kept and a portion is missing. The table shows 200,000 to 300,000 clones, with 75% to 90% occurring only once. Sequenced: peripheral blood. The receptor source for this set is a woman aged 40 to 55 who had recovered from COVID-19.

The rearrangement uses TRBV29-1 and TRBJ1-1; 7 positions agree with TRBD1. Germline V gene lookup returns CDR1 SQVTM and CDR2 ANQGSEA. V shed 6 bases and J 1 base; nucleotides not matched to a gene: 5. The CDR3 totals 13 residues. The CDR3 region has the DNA TGCAGCGTGTCCGGGACAGCGAACACTGAAGCTTTCTTT. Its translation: CSVSGTANTEAFF.

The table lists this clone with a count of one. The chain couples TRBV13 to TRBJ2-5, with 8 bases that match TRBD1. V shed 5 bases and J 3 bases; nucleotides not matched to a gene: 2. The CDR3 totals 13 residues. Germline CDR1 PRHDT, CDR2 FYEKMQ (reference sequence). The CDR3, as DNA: TGTGCCAGCAGCGGACAGGGTGAAGAGACCCAGTACTTC. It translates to CASSGQGEETQYF.

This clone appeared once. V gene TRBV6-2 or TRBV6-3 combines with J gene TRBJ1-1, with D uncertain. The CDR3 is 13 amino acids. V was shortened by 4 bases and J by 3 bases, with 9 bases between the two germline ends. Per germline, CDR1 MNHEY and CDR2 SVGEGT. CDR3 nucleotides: TGTGCCAGCAGTTTTCCGGGTTACACTGAAGCTTTCTTT. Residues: CASSFPGYTEAFF.

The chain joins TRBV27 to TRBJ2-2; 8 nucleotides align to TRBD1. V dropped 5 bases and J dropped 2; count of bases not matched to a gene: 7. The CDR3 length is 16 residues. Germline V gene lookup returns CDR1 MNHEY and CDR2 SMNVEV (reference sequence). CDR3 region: CASSPQAGGNTGELFF. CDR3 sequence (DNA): TGTGCCAGCAGTCCCCAAGCAGGGGGCAACACCGGGGAGCTGTTTTTT.

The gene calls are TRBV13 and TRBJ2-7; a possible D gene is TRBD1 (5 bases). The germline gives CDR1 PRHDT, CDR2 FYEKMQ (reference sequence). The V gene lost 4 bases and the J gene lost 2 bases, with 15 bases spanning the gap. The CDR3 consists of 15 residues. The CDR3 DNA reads TGTGCCAGCAGCTGGCTCAGGTCAGGGCCCTACGAGCAGTACTTC. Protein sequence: CASSWLRSGPYEQYF.

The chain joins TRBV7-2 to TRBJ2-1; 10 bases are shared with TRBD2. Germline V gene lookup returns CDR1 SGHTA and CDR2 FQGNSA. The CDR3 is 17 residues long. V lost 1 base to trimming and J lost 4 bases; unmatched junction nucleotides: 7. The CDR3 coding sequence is TGTGCCAGCAGCTTAGTTGGGCTAGCGGGGGCTTACAATGAGCAGTTCTTC. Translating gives CASSLVGLAGAYNEQFF.

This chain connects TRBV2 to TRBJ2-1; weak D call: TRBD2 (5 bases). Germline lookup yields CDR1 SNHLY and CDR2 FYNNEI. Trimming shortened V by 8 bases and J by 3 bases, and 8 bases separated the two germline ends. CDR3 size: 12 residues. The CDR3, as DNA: TGTGCCAGCCGACGGGACTACAATGAGCAGTTCTTC. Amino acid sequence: CASRRDYNEQFF.

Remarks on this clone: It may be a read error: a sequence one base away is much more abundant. CDR3 loop: CASSSGTGSYEQYF. In nucleotides, the CDR3 is TGTGCCAGCAGCTCCGGGACAGGGTCCTACGAGCAGTACTTC. The chain combines TRBV5-4 with TRBJ2-7; 9 nucleotides line up with TRBD1. The CDR3 length is 14 residues. Germline V gene sequence: CDR1 SGHNT, CDR2 YYREEE (reference sequence). The V gene end was trimmed by 3 bases and the J gene end by 1 base; junction bases not matched to a gene: 2.

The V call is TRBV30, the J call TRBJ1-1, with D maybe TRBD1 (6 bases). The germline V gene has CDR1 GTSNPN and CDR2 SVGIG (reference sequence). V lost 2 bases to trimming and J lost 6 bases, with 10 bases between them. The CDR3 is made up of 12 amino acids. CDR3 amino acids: CAWSWGGPEAFF. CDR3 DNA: TGTGCCTGGAGTTGGGGGGGGCCTGAAGCTTTCTTT. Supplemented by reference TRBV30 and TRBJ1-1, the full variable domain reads SQTIHQWPATLVQPVGSPLSLECTVEGTSNPNLYWYRQAAGRGLQLLFYSVGIGQISSEVPQNLSASRPQDRQFILSSKKLLLSDSGFYLCAWSWGGPEAFFGQGTRLTVV.

CDR3 amino acids: CASSLDPAGGREQYF. As DNA, the CDR3 is TGTGCCAGCAGCTTAGACCCAGCGGGGGGGCGCGAGCAGTACTTC. The chain uses TRBV7-2 and TRBJ2-7; 10 bases fit TRBD2. CDR1 is SGHTA, CDR2 FQGNSA, per germline. The junction had 6 bases not matched to a gene; V was cut back by 1 base and J by 6 bases. The CDR3 totals 15 residues.

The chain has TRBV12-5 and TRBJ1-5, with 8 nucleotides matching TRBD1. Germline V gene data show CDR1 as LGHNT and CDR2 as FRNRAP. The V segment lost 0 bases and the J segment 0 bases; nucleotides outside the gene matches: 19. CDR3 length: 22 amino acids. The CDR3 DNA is TGTGCTAGTGGTTTGGTAGGGACAGGAGGCTTTGGTTTGGGGTATAGCAATCAGCCCCAGCATTTT. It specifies CASGLVGTGGFGLGYSNQPQHF.

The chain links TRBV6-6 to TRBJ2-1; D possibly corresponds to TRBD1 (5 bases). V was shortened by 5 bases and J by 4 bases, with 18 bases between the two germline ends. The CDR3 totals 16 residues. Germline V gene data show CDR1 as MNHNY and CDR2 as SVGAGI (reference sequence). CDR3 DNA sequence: TGTGCCAGCAGTCGTCAACAGGAAACAGCTTACAATGAGCAGTTCTTC. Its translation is CASSRQQETAYNEQFF.

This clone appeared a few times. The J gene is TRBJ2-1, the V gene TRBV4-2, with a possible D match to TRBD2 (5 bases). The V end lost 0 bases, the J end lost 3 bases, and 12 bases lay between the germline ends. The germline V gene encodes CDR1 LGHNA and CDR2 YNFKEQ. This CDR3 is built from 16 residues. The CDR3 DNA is TGTGCCAGCAGCCAAGATCGGGATCGCCTCTACAATGAGCAGTTCTTC. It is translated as CASSQDRDRLYNEQFF.

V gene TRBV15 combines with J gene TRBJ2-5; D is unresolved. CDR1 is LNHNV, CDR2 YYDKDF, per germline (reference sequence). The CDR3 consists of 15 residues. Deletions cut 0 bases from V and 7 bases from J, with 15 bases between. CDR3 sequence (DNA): TGTGCCACCAGCAGAGATCTCGGCGGCCGACGGACCCAGTACTTC. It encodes CATSRDLGGRRTQYF.

CDR3 bases: TGTGCCAGCAGTTATTCCCAGGGGGCTGGTGATTCACCCCTCCACTTT. Amino acid sequence: CASSYSQGAGDSPLHF. V is TRBV6-6 and J is TRBJ1-6; TRBD1 matches at 8 bases. The length of the CDR3 is 16 residues. CDR1 is MNHNY and CDR2 is SVGAGI in the germline V gene (reference sequence). The V gene end was trimmed by 3 bases and the J gene end by 8 bases; junction bases not matched to a gene: 9.

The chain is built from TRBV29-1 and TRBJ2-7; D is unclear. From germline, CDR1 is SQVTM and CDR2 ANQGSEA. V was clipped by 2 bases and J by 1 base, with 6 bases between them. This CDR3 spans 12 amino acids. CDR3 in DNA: TGCAGCGTTGAACTATCATCCTACGAGCAGTACTTC. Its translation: CSVELSSYEQYF.

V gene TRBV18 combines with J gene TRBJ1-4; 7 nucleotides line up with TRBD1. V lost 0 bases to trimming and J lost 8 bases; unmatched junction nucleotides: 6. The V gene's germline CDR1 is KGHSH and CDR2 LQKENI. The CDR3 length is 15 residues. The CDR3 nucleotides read TGTGCCAGCTCACCACCGGCCAGGGGGAGCGAAAAACTGTTTTTT. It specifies CASSPPARGSEKLFF.

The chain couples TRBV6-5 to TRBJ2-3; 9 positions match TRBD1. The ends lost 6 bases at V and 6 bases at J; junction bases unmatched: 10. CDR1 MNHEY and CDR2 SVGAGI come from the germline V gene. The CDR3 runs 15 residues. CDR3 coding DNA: TGTGCCAGCAGCCATTTACAGGGGGCCGGCGATACGCAGTATTTT. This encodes CASSHLQGAGDTQYF.

The CDR3 DNA follows: TGTGCCAGTAGCCAACTGACAGGGGCGGGCACTGAAGCTTTCTTT. Its protein is CASSQLTGAGTEAFF. The J gene is TRBJ1-1, the V gene TRBV19, with 8 bases that match TRBD1. CDR3 length equals 15 residues. The V gene end was trimmed by 6 bases and the J gene end by 4 bases; junction bases not matched to a gene: 10. Germline V CDR1 and CDR2: LNHDA, SQIVND (reference sequence).

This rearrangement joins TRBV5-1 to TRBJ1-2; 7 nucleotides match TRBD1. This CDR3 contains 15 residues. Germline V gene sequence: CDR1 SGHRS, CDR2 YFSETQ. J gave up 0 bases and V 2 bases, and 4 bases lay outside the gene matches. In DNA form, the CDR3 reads TGCGCCAGCAGCTTTACAGGGGTCCCTAACTATGGCTACACCTTC. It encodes CASSFTGVPNYGYTF. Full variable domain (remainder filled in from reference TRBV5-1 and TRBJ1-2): KAGVTQTPRYLIKTRGQQVTLSCSPISGHRSVSWYQQTPGQGLQFLFEYFSETQRNKGNFPGRFSGRQFSNSRSEMNVSTLELGDSALYLCASSFTGVPNYGYTFGSGTRLTVV.

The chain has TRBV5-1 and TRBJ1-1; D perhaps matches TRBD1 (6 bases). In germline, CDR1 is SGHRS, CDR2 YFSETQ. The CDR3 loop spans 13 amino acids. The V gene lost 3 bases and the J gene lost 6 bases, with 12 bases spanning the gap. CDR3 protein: CASSSTGTSEAFF. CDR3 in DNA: TGCGCCAGCAGCTCCACCGGGACATCTGAAGCTTTCTTT.